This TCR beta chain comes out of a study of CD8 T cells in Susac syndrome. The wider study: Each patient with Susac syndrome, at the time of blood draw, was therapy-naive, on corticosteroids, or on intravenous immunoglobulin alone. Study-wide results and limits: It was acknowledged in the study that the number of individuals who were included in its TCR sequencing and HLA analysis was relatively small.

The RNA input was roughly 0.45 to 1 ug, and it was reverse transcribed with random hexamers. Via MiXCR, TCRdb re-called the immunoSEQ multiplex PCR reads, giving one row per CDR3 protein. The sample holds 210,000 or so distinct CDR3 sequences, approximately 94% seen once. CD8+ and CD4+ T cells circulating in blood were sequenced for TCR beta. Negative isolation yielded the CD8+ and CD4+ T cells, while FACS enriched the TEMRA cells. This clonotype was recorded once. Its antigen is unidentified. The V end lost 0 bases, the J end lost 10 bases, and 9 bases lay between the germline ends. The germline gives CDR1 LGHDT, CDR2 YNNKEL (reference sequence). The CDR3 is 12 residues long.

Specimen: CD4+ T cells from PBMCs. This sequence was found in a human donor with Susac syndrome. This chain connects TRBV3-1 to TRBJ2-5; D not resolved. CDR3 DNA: TGTGCCAGCAGCCAAGAAATGGGGATCCAGTACTTC. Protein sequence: CASSQEMGIQYF.